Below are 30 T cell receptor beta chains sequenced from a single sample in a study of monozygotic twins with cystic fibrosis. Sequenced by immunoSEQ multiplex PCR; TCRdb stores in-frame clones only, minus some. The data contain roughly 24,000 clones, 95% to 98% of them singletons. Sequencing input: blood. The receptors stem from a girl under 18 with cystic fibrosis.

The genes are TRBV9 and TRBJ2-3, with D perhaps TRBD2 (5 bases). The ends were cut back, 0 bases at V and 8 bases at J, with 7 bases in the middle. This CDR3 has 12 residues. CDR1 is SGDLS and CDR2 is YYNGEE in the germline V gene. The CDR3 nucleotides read TGTGCCAGCAGCGTAGTTGAGGGTACGCAGTATTTT. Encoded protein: CASSVVEGTQYF.

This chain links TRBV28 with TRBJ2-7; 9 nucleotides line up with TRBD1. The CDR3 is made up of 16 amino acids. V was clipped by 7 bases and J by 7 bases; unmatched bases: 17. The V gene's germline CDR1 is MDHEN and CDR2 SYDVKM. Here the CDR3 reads CASNSPGTGPRGEQYF. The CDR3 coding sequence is TGTGCCAGCAACTCGCCCGGGACAGGGCCCCGGGGGGAGCAGTACTTC.

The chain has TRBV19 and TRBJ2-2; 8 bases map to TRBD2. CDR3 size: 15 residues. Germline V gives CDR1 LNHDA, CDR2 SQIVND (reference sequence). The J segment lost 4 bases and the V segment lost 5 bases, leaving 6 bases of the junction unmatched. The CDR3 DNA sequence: TGTGCCAGTAGTCGAAGCGGGAGCGGCACCGGGGAGCTGTTTTTT. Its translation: CASSRSGSGTGELFF.

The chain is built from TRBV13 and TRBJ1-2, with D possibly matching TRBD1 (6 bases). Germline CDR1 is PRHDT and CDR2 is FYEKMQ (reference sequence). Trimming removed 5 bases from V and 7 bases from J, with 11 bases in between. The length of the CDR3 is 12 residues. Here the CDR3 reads CASSTHRVGYTF. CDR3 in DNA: TGTGCCAGCAGCACACACAGGGTTGGCTACACCTTC.

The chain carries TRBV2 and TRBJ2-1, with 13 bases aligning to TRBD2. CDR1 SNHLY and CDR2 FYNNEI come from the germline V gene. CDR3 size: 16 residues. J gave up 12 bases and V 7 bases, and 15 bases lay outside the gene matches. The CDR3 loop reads CASTDTIVRLAGGQFF. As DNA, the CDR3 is TGTGCCAGCACCGATACTATTGTTAGACTAGCGGGGGGGCAGTTCTTC.

The CDR3 region is CASSLVGNEQFF. The CDR3 DNA reads TGTGCCAGCAGCTTAGTGGGGAATGAGCAGTTCTTC. The chain carries TRBV7-2 and TRBJ2-1; D is unresolved. The CDR3 contains 12 residues. The germline V gene encodes CDR1 SGHTA and CDR2 FQGNSA. Trimming pared 1 base from V and 7 bases from J, leaving 5 bases between.

This CDR3 reads CAISEWGVRGEQYV. In DNA form, the CDR3 reads TGTGCCATCAGTGAGTGGGGGGTACGGGGCGAGCAGTACGTC. The genes are TRBV10-3 and TRBJ2-7; maybe TRBD2 (6 bases). Germline V gives CDR1 ENHRY, CDR2 SYGVKD. V was shortened by 1 base and J by 6 bases, with 13 bases between the two germline ends. The CDR3 totals 14 residues.

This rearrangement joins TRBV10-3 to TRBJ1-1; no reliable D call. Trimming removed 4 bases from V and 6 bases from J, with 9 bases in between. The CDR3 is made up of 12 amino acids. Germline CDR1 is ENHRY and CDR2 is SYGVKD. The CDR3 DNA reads TGTGCCATCAGTGGGGGAAGGTCTGAAGCTTTCTTT. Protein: CAISGGRSEAFF.

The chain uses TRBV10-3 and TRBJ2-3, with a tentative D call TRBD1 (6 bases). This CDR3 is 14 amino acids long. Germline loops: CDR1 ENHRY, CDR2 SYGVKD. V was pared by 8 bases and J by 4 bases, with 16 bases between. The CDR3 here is CAIRDTRAADTQYF. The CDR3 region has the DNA TGTGCCATCCGGGACACCAGAGCCGCAGATACGCAGTATTTT.

The CDR3 DNA sequence: TGCAGCGTTGAGGACAGGGCTTCTGGCTACACCTTC. It is translated as CSVEDRASGYTF. This sequence joins TRBV29-1 and TRBJ1-2; 8 bases are a match to TRBD1. CDR1 is SQVTM and CDR2 is ANQGSEA in the germline V gene. The J segment lost 7 bases and the V segment lost 3 bases, leaving 4 bases of the junction unmatched. This CDR3 region has 12 residues.

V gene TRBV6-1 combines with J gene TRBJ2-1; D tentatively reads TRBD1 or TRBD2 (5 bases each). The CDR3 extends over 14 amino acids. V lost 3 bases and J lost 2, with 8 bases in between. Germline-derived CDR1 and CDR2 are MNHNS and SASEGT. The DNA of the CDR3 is TGTGCCAGCAGTGACTGGGGGACCTACAATGAGCAGTTCTTC. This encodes CASSDWGTYNEQFF.

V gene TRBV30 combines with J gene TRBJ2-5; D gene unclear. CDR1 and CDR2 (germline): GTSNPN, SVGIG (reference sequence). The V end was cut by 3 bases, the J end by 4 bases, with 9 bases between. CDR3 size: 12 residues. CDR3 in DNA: TGTGCCTGGAGCCAGTTGAGAGAGACCCAGTACTTC. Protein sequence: CAWSQLRETQYF.

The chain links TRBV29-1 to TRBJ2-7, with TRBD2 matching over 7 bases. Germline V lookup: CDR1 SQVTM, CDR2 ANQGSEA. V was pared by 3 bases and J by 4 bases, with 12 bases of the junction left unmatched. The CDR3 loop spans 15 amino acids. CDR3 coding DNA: TGCAGCGTTGAGGCTCCGGCGGGAGAAGGTTACGAGCAGTACTTC. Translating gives CSVEAPAGEGYEQYF.

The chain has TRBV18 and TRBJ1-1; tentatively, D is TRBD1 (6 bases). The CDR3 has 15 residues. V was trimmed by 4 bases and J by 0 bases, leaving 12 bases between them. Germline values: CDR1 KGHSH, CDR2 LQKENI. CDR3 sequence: CASSRGHTLNTEAFF. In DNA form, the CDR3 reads TGTGCCAGCTCACGGGGACATACCTTGAACACTGAAGCTTTCTTT.

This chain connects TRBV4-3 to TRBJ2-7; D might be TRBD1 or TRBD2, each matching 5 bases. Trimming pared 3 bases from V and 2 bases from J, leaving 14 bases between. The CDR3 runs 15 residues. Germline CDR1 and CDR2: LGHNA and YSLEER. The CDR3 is CASSHWDLGTYEQYF. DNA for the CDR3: TGCGCCAGCAGCCATTGGGACCTCGGCACCTACGAGCAGTACTTC.

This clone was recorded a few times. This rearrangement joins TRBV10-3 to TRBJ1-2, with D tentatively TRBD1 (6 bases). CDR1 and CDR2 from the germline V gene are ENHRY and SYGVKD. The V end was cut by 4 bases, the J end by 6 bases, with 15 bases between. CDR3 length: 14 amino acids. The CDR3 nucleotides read TGTGCCATCAGTGGTGGCAGGGGTTTAGATGGCTACACCTTC. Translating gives CAISGGRGLDGYTF.

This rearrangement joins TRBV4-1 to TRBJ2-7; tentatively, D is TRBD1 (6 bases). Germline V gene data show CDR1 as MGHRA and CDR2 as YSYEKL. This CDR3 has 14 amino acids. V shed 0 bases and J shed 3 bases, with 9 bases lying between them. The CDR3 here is CASSQDEDSYEQYF. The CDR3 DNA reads TGCGCCAGCAGCCAAGATGAGGACAGCTACGAGCAGTACTTC.

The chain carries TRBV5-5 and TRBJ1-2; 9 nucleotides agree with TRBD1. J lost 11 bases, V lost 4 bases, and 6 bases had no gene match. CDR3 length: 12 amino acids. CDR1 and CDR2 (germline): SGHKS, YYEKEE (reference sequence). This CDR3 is CASSLRTGVYTF. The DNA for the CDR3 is TGTGCCAGCAGCCTTAGGACAGGGGTTTACACCTTC.

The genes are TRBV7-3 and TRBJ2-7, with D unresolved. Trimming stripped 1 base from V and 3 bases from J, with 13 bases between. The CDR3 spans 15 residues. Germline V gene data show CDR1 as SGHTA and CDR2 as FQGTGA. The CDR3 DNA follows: TGTGCCAGCAGCTTAAGTGGGGATTTACGCTACGAGCAGTACTTC. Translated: CASSLSGDLRYEQYF.

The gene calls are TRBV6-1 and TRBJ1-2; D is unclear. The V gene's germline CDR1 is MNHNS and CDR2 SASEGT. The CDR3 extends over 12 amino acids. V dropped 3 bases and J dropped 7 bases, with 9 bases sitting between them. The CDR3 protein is CASSEGWVGYTF. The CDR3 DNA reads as TGTGCCAGCAGTGAGGGGTGGGTTGGCTACACCTTC.

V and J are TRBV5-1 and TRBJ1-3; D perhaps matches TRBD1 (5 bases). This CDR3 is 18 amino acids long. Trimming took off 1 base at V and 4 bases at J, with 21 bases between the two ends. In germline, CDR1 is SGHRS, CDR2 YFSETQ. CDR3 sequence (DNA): TGCGCCAGCAGCTTGTTGAGCTTGACAGCCGCGGGAGGAAACACCATATATTTT. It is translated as CASSLLSLTAAGGNTIYF.

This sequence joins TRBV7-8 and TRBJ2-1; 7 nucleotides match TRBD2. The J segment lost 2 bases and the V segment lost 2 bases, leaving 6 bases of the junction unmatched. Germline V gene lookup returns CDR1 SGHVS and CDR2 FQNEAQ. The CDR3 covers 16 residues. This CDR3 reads CASSLHTGGTYNEQFF. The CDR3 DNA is TGTGCCAGCAGCTTACATACGGGAGGCACCTACAATGAGCAGTTCTTC.

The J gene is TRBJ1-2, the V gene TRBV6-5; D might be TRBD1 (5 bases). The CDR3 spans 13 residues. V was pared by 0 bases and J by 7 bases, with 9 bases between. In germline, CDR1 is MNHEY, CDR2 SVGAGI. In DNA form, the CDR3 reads TGTGCCAGCAGTTACTCGAGGGGCGGTGGCTACACCTTC. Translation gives CASSYSRGGGYTF.

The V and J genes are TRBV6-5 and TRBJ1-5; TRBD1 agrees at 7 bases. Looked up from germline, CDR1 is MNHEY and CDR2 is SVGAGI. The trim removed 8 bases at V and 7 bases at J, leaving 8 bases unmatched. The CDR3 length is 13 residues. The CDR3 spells CASGKQGNQPQHF. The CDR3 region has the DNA TGTGCCAGCGGAAAACAGGGGAACCAGCCCCAGCATTTT.

Here the CDR3 DNA reads TGTGCCAGTAGCGGGAGGCACTCCTACGAGCAGTACTTC. It specifies CASSGRHSYEQYF. The chain recombines TRBV2 with TRBJ2-7, with 10 positions matching TRBD2. Germline V gives CDR1 SNHLY, CDR2 FYNNEI. V was clipped by 9 bases and J by 0 bases; unmatched bases: 2. This CDR3 spans 13 amino acids.

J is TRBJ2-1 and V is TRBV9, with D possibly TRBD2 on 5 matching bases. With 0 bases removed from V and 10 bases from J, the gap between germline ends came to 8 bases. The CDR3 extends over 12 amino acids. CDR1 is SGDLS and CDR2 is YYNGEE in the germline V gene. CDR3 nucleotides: TGTGCCAGCAGCGTAGAAAGCGGCGAGCAGTTCTTC. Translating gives CASSVESGEQFF. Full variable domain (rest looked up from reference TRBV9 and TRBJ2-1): DSGVTQTPKHLITATGQRVTLRCSPRSGDLSVYWYQQSLDQGLQFLIQYYNGEERAKGNILERFSAQQFPDLHSELNLSSLELGDSALYFCASSVESGEQFFGPGTRLTVL.

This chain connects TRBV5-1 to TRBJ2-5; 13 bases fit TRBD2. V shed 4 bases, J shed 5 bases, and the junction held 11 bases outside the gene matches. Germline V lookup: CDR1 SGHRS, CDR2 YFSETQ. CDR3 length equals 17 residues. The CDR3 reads CASSVTSGRALGETQYF. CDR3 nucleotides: TGCGCCAGCAGCGTAACTAGCGGGAGGGCCCTCGGGGAGACCCAGTACTTC.

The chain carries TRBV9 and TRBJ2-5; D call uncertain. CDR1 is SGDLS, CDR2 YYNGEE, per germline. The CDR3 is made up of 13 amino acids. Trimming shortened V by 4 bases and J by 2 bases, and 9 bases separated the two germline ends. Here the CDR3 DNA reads TGTGCCAGCAGCTCAGTAGGACAAGAGACCCAGTACTTC. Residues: CASSSVGQETQYF. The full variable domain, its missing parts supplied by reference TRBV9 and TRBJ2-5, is DSGVTQTPKHLITATGQRVTLRCSPRSGDLSVYWYQQSLDQGLQFLIQYYNGEERAKGNILERFSAQQFPDLHSELNLSSLELGDSALYFCASSSVGQETQYFGPGTRLLVL.

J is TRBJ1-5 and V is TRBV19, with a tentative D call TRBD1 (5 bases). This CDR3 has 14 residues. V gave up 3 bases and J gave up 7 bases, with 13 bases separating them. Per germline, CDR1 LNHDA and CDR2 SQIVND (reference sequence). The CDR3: CASSIPRGGQPQHF. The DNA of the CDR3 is TGTGCCAGTAGTATCCCGAGGGGAGGCCAGCCCCAGCATTTT.

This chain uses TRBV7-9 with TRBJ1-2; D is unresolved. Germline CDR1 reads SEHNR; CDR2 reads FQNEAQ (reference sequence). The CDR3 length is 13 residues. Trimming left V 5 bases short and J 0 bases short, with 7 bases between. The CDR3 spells CASSGIANYGYTF. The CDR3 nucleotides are TGTGCCAGCAGCGGAATAGCTAACTATGGCTACACCTTC. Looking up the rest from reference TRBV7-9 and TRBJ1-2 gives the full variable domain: DTGVSQNPRHKITKRGQNVTFRCDPISEHNRLYWYRQTLGQGPEFLTYFQNEAQLEKSRLLSDRFSAERPKGSFSTLEIQRTEQGDSAMYLCASSGIANYGYTFGSGTRLTVV.